Sequencing of this T cell receptor beta chain was carried out in a study of STAT3 mutations in large granular lymphocyte leukemia. General observations from the study: Samples missed the first appearance of the clone. Every T-LGLL patient had at least one immunodominant TCRbeta clonotype.

Deletions cut 6 bases from V and 5 bases from J, with 16 bases between. The CDR3 spans 14 residues. The germline CDR1 and CDR2 sequences are MNHEY and SMNVEV (reference sequence). The method was immunoSEQ multiplex PCR; TCRdb's version includes in-frame clones alone and lacks a portion of them. This table has about 24,000 clones, about 95% appearing once. As for this clone: The antigen remains unidentified.

The chain combines TRBV27 with TRBJ1-2; possibly TRBD1 for D (5 bases). The sample was peripheral blood mononuclear cells. The source is a man in his forties with T-cell large granular lymphocyte leukemia. Some clones in this sample may be carry-over from other donors' samples. Written as DNA, the CDR3 is TGTGCCAGCAGAACATTCGGGACGGATTATGGCTACACCTTC. Amino acids: CASRTFGTDYGYTF.